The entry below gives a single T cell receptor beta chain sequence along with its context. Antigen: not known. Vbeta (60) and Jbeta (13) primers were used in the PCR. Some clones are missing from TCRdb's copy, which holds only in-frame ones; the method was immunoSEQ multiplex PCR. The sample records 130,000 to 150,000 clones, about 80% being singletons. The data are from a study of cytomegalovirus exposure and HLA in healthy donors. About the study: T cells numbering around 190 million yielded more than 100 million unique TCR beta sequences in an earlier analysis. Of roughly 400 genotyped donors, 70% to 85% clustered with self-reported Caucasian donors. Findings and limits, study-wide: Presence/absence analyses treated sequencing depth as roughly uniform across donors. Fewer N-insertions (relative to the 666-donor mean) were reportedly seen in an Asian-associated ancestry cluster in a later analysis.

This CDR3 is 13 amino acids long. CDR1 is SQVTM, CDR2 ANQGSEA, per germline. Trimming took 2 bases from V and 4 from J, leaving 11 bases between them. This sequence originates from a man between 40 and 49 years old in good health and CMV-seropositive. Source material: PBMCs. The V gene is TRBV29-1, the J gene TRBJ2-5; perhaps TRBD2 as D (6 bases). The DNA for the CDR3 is TGCAGCGTTGAACTCCCAGCGGGAGAGACCCAGTACTTC. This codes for CSVELPAGETQYF.